This T cell receptor beta chain was recovered during a study of T cell changes during pregnancy in multiple sclerosis. Losses at the gene ends were 5 bases for V and 1 base for J; bases not matched to a gene: 4. CDR1 and CDR2 (germline): SGHTA, FQGTGA. This CDR3 spans 14 amino acids. Clones were read by immunoSEQ multiplex PCR, and TCRdb kept only the in-frame ones, dropping some. The table lists 50,000 to 65,000 clones, 92% of them singletons. This TCR came from a female donor with multiple sclerosis, enrolled in a pregnancy study. The V call is TRBV7-3, the J call TRBJ2-5; 7 nucleotides line up with TRBD1. The sample here was peripheral blood, taken in the first trimester of pregnancy. For the CDR3, the DNA is TGTGCCAGCAGCAAAGGACAGGTCCAAGAGACCCAGTACTTC. This gives the protein CASSKGQVQETQYF.